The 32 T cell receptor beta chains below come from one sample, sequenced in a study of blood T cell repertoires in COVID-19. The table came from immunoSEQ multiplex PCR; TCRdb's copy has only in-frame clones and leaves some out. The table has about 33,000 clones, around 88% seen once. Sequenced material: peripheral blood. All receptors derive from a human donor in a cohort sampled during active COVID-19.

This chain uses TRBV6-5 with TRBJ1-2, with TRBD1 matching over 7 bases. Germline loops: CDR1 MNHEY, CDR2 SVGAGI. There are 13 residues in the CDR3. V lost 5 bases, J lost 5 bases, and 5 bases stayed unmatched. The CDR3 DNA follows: TGTGCCAGCAGTATACAGGGGAGGTATGGCTACACCTTC. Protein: CASSIQGRYGYTF.

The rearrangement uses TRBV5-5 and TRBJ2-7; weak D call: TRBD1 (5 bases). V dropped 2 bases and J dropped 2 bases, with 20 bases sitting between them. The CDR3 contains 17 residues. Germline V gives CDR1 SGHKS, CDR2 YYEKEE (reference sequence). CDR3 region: CASSFRDSYQSTYEQYF. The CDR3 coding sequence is TGTGCCAGCAGCTTCCGAGACAGCTACCAGTCAACCTACGAGCAGTACTTC.

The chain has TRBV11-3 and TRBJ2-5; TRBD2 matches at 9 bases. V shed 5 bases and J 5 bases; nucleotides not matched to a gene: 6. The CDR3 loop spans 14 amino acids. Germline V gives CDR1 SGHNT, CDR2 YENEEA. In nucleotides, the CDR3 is TGTGCCAGCAGCGCGGGGGGGGGCCATGAGACCCAGTACTTC. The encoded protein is CASSAGGGHETQYF.

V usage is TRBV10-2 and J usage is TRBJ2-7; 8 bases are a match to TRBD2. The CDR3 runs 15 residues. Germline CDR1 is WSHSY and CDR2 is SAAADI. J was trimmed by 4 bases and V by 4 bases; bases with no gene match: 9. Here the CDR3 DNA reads TGCGCCAGCAGTGGAACTAGCGGCGACTATTACGAGCAGTACTTC. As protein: CASSGTSGDYYEQYF.

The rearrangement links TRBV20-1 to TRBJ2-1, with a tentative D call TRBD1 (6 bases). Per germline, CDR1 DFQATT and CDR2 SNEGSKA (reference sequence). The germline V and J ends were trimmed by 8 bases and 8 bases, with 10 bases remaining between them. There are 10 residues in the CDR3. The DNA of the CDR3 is TGCAGTACGCAGGGGCATGAGCAGTTCTTC. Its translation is CSTQGHEQFF.

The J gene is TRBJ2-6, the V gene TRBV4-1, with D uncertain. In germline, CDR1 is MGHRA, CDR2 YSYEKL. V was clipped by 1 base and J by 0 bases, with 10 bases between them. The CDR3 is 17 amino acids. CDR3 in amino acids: CASSQGVSVSGANVLTF. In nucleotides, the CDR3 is TGCGCCAGCAGCCAAGGTGTCAGTGTCTCTGGGGCCAACGTCCTGACTTTC.

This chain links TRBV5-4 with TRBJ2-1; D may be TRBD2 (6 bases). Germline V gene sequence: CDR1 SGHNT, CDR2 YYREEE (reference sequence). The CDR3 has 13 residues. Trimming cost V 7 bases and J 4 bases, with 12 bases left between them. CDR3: CASGTGDYNEQFF. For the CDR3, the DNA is TGTGCCAGCGGAACGGGGGATTACAATGAGCAGTTCTTC.

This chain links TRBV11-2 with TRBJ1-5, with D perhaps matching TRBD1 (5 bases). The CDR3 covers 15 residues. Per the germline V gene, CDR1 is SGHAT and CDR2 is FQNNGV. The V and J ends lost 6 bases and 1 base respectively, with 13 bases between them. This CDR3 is CASSSQGGSNQPQHF. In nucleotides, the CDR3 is TGTGCCAGCAGTTCCCAGGGTGGGAGCAATCAGCCCCAGCATTTT.

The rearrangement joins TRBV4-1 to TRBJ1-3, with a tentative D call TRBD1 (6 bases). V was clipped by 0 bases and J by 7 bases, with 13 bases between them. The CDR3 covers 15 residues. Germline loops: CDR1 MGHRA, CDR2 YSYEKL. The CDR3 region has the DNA TGCGCCAGCAGCCAAGATGGGACATCAGCGAACACCATATATTTT. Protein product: CASSQDGTSANTIYF.

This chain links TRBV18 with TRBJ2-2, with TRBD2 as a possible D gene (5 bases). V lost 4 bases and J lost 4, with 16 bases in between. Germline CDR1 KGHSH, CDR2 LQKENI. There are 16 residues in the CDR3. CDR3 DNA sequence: TGTGCCAGCTCACTAGTCCCCCGCCGGGGCACCGGGGAGCTGTTTTTT. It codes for CASSLVPRRGTGELFF. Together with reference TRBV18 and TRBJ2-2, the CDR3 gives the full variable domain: NAGVMQNPRHLVRRRGQEARLRCSPMKGHSHVYWYRQLPEEGLKFMVYLQKENIIDESGMPKERFSAEFPKEGPSILRIQQVVRGDSAAYFCASSLVPRRGTGELFFGEGSRLTVL.

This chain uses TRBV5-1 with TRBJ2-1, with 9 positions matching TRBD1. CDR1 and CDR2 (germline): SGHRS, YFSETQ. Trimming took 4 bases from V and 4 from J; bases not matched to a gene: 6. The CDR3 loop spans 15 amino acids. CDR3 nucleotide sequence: TGCGCCAGCAGCCCGGGACAGGGCTCTTACAATGAGCAGTTCTTC. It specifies CASSPGQGSYNEQFF. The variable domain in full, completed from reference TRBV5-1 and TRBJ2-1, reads KAGVTQTPRYLIKTRGQQVTLSCSPISGHRSVSWYQQTPGQGLQFLFEYFSETQRNKGNFPGRFSGRQFSNSRSEMNVSTLELGDSALYLCASSPGQGSYNEQFFGPGTRLTVL.

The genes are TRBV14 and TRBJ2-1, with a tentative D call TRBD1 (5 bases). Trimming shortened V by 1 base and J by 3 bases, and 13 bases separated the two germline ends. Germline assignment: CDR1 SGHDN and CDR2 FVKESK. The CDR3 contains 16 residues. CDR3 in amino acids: CASSQGQWAGYNEQFF. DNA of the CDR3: TGTGCCAGCAGCCAAGGACAGTGGGCCGGCTACAATGAGCAGTTCTTC.

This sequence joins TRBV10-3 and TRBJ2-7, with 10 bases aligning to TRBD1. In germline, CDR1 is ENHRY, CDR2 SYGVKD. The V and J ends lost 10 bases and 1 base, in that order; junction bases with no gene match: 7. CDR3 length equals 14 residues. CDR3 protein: CATKPGQGSYEQYF. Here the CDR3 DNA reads TGTGCCACCAAGCCGGGACAGGGGTCCTACGAGCAGTACTTC.

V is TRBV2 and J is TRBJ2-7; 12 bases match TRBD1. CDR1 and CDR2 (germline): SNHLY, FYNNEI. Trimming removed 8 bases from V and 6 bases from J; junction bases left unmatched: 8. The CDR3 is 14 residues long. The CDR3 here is CASSRGTGGSEQYF. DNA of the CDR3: TGTGCCAGCTCCCGCGGGACAGGGGGCAGCGAGCAGTACTTC.

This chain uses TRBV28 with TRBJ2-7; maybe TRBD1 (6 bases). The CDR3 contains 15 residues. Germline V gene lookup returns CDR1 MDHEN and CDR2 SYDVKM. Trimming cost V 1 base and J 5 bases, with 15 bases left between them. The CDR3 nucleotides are TGTGCCAGCAGTTTATTGGTACAGGGAAGCCACGAGCAGTACTTC. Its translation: CASSLLVQGSHEQYF.

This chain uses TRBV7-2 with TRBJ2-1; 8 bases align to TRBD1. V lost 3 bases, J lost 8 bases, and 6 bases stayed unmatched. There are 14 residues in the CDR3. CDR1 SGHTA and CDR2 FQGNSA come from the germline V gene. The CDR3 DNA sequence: TGTGCCAGCAGCTTGTGGACAGGGTACGATGAGCAGTTCTTC. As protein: CASSLWTGYDEQFF.

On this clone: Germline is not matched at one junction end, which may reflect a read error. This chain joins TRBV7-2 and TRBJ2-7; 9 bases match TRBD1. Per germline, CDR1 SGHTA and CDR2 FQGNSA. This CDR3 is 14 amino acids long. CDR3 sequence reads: CASSPTGPGQGFRF. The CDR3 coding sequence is TGTGCCAGCAGCCCTACCGGACCGGGACAGGGTTTCCGATTC.

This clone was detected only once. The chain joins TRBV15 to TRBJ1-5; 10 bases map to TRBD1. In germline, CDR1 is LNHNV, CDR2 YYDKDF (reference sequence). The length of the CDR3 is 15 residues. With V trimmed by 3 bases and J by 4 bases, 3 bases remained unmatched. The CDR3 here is CATSRGTGENQPQHF. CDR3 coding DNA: TGTGCCACCAGCAGGGGGACAGGGGAGAATCAGCCCCAGCATTTT.

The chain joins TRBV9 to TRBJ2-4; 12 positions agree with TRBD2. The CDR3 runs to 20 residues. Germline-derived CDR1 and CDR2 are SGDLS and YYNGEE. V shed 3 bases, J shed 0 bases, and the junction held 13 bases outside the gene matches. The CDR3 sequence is CASSGRLAGEAVEAKNIQYF. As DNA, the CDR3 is TGTGCCAGCAGCGGAAGACTAGCGGGAGAGGCCGTGGAAGCCAAAAACATTCAGTACTTC.

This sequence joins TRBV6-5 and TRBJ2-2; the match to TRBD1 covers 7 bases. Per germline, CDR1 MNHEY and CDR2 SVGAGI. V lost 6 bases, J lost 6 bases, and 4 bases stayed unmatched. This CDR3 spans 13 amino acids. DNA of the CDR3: TGTGCCAGCAGACCACAGGGGTCCGGGGAGCTGTTTTTT. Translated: CASRPQGSGELFF.

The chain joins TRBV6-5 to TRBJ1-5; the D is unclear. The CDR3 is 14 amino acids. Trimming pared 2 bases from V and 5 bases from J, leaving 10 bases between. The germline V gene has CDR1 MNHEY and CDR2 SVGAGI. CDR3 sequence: CASSYGWGDQPQHF. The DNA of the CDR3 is TGTGCCAGCAGTTACGGCTGGGGAGATCAGCCCCAGCATTTT.

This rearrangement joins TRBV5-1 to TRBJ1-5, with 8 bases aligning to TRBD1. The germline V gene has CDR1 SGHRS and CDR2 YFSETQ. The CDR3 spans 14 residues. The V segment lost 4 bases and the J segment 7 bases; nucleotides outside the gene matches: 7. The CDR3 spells CASSPGQGGQPQHF. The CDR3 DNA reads TGCGCCAGCAGCCCAGGACAGGGCGGCCAGCCCCAGCATTTT. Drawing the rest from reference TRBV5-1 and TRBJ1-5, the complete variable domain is KAGVTQTPRYLIKTRGQQVTLSCSPISGHRSVSWYQQTPGQGLQFLFEYFSETQRNKGNFPGRFSGRQFSNSRSEMNVSTLELGDSALYLCASSPGQGGQPQHFGDGTRLSIL.

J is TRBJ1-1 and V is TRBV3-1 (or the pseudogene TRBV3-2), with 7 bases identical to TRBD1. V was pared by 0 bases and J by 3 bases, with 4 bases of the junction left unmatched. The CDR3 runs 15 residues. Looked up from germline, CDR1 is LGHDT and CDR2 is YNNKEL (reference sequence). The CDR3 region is CASSQEAGGYTEAFF. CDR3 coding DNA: TGTGCCAGCAGCCAAGAGGCAGGGGGGTACACTGAAGCTTTCTTT.

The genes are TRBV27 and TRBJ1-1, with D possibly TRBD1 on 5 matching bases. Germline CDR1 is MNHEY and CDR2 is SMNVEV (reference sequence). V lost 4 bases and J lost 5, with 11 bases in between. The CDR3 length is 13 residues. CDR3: CASSWGGGTEAFF. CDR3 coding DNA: TGTGCCAGCAGTTGGGGTGGGGGGACTGAAGCTTTCTTT.

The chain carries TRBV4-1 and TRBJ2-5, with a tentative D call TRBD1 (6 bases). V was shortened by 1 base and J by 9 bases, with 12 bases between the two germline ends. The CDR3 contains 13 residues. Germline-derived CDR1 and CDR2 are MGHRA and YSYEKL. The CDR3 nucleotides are TGCGCCAGCAGCCAAGTGGGGGCCGGGCCCCAGTACTTC. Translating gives CASSQVGAGPQYF.

The CDR3: CASRDRADTEAFF. In DNA form, the CDR3 reads TGTGCCAGTAGGGACAGGGCTGACACTGAAGCTTTCTTT. This rearrangement joins TRBV19 to TRBJ1-1; 8 nucleotides align to TRBD1. In germline, CDR1 is LNHDA, CDR2 SQIVND (reference sequence). V lost 6 bases and J lost 3; bases outside the gene matches: 3. The CDR3 loop spans 13 amino acids.

The CDR3 region is CASSFLPENTQYF. CDR3 DNA: TGTGCCAGCAGCTTTTTGCCGGAGAATACGCAGTATTTT. The V call is TRBV5-5, the J call TRBJ2-3; D gene unclear. The CDR3 has 13 residues. The germline V and J ends were trimmed by 2 bases and 7 bases, with 11 bases remaining between them. CDR1 is SGHKS, CDR2 YYEKEE, per germline (reference sequence).

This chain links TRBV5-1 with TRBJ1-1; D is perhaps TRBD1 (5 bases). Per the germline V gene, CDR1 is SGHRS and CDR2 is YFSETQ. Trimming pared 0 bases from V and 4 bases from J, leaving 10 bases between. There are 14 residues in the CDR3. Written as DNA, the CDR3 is TGCGCCAGCAGCTTGGAAGTGGGGGGCACTGAAGCTTTCTTT. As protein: CASSLEVGGTEAFF.

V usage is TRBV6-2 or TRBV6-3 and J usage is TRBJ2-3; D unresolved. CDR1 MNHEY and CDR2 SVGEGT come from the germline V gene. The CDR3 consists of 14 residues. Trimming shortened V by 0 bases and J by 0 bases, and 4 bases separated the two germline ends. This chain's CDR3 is CASSYSGSTDTQYF. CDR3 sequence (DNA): TGTGCCAGCAGTTACTCGGGCAGCACAGATACGCAGTATTTT.

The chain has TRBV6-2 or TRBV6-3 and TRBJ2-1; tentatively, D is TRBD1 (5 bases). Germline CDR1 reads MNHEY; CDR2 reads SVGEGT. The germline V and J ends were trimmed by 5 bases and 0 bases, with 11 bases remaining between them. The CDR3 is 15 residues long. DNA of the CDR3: TGTGCCAGCAGTAGGGTTAGGGGCTCCTACAATGAGCAGTTCTTC. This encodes CASSRVRGSYNEQFF.

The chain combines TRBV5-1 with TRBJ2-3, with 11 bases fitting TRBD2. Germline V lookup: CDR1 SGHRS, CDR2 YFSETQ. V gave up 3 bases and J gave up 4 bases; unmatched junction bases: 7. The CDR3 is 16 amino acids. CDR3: CASSYNSGGASDTQYF. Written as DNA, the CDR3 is TGCGCCAGCAGCTACAATAGCGGGGGGGCCTCAGATACGCAGTATTTT.

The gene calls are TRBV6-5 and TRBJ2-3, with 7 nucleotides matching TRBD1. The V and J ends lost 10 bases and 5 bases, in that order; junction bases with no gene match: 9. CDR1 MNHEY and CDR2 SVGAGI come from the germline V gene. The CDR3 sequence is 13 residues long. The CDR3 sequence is CATRDRVEDTQYF. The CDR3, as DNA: TGTGCCACCAGAGACAGGGTGGAAGATACGCAGTATTTT.